The clone carrying this TCR beta chain appeared many times. Antigen specificity is unknown. The CDR3 spans 14 residues. V lost 1 base, J lost 4 bases, and 3 bases stayed unmatched. Germline V gene data show CDR1 as MNHEY and CDR2 as SMNVEV (reference sequence). The entry originates in a study of T cells in Graves' hyperthyroidism and ophthalmopathy. Overall study findings and caveats: It was a median about 6.5 months before onset that the model predicted ophthalmopathy.

Using RNA transcripts as the source, TCR beta CDR3 regions were amplified. Initially, a first-round RT-PCR of the TCR CDR3 employed the HTBI primer set. Using its own MiXCR run on the multiplex PCR reads, TCRdb lists one record per CDR3 protein. Of about 480,000 distinct CDR3 sequences in the sample, about 15% were seen once. Across 18 months, stable Graves' hyperthyroidism was marked by no progression to ophthalmopathy. Sequenced input: blood. The genes are TRBV27 and TRBJ1-2, with 7 bases that match TRBD1. The clonotype originates from a young woman with Graves' hyperthyroidism. CDR3 sequence (DNA): TGTGCCAGCAGTTTATTTCGGGACAGCTATGGCTACACCTTC. This translates into CASSLFRDSYGYTF.